This T cell receptor beta chain was observed in a study of T cell repertoires in cytomegalovirus infection (dated by TCRdb to the late 2010s). At the level of the whole study: Peptide stimulations targeted recently identified HLA-C-restricted CMV epitopes, whose presentation resists viral immunomodulation, together with well-studied HLA-B-restricted epitopes. Because public TCR beta signatures pointed to carriage of CMV infection together with the matching HLA type, the HLA type of each donor mattered for the analysis.

The research as a whole found: In both this cohort and an independent cohort of some 370 donors, the cumulative frequency of public TCR beta family members distinguished carriers of CMV infection plus the relevant HLA type. The ex vivo response was dominated by HLA-C-restricted CMV-specific TCR beta clonotypes, which also provided the single most frequent clonotype in two of eight donors.

The sample's treatment or condition label, in plain terms: in vitro stimulation with specific CMV peptide epitopes to enrich CMV-specific T cells. In regard to this clonotype: Which antigen it targets is not known. No per-base quality is available; no much larger clone lies one base away.

Instrument on record: Illumina HiSeq 1500. TCRdb cleaned the public reads at Q25 with fastp, built clones with MiXCR and kept in-frame beta chains. Rows merge per CDR3 protein into single entries with the most common DNA and genes. This sample lists 50,000 to 55,000 distinct CDR3 sequences; around 20% were detected once. The leading ten clones occupy 26% of the sample. Specimen: CD8+ T cells from cultured PBMCs, collected from culture after CMV antigen stimulation. The TCR sequence derives from a human donor in good health (CMV status not recorded). Some clones in this sample may be carry-over from other donors' samples.

The DNA is as follows: TGTGCCAGCAGCCGGGGGTGGAGTGAGCAGTTCTTC. Its protein is CASSRGWSEQFF. The chain couples TRBV9 to TRBJ2-1; tentative D gene TRBD2, with 6 bases matching. CDR1 SGDLS and CDR2 YYNGEE are derived from the germline V gene. Measured from the cysteine to the phenylalanine, the CDR3 is 12 residues long. Only the CDR3 DNA stays, 36 bases, in frame from base 1. A distance of 11 bases separates the germline ends of V and J, which lose 4 bases and 9 bases respectively.